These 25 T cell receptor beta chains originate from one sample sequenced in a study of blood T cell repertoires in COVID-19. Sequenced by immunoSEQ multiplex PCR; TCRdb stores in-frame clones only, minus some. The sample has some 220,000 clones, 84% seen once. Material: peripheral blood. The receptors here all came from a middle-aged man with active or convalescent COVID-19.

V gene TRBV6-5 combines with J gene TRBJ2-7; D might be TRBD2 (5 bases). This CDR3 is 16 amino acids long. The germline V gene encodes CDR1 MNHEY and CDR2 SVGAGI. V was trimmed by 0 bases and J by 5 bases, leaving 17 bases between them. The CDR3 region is CASSYSRAGPPHEQYF. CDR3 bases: TGTGCCAGCAGTTACTCGCGGGCAGGCCCTCCCCACGAGCAGTACTTC.

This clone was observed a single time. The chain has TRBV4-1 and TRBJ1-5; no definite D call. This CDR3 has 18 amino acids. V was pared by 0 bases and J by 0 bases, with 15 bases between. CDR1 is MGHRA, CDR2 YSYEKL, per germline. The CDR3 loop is CASSQDLTQAHSNQPQHF. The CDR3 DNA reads TGCGCCAGCAGCCAAGATCTTACCCAGGCTCATAGCAATCAGCCCCAGCATTTT.

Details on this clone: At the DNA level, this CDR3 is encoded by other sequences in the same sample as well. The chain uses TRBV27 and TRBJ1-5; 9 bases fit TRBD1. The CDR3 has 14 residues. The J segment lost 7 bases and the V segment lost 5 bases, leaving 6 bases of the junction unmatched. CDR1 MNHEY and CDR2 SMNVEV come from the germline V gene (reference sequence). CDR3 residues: CASSLQGAGQPQHF. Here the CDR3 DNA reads TGTGCCAGCAGTCTACAGGGGGCCGGCCAGCCCCAGCATTTT.

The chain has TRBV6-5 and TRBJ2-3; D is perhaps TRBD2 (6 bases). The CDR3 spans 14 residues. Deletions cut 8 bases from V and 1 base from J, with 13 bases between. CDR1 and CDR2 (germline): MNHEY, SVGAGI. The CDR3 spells CASGLSGRTDTQYF. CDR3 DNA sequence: TGTGCCAGCGGACTAAGCGGACGCACAGATACGCAGTATTTT.

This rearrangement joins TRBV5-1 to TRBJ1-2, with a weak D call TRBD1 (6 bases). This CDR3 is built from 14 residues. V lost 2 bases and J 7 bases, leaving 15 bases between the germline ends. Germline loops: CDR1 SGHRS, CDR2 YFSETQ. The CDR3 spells CASSLSQGRSGYTF. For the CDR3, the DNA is TGCGCCAGCAGCTTATCCCAGGGGCGGAGTGGCTACACCTTC.

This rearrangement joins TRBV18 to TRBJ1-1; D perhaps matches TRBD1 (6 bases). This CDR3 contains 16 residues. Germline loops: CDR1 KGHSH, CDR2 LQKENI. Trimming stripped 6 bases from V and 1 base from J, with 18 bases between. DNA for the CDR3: TGTGCCAGCTCCCCTCGGGGGGGGGCAACGAACACTGAAGCTTTCTTT. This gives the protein CASSPRGGATNTEAFF. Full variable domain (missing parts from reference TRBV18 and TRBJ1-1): NAGVMQNPRHLVRRRGQEARLRCSPMKGHSHVYWYRQLPEEGLKFMVYLQKENIIDESGMPKERFSAEFPKEGPSILRIQQVVRGDSAAYFCASSPRGGATNTEAFFGQGTRLTVV.

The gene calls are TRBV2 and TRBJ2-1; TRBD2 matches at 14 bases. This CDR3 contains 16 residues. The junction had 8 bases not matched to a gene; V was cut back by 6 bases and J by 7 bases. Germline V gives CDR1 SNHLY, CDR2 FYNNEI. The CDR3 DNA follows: TGTGCCAGCAGCGGGACTAGCGGGGGCCCACAAAATGAGCAGTTCTTC. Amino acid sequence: CASSGTSGGPQNEQFF.

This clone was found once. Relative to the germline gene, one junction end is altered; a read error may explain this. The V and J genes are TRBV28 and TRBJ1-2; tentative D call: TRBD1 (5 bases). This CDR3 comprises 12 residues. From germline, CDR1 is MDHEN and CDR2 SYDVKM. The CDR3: CASSLLGRDCNF. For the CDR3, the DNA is TGTGCCAGCAGTTTATTAGGTCGGGACTGTAACTTC.

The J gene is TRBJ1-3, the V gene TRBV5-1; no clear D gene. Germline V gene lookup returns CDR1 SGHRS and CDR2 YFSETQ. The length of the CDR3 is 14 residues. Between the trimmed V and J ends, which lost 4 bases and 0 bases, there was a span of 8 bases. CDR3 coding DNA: TGCGCCAGCAGCGATGCTAGCTCTGGAAACACCATATATTTT. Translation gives CASSDASSGNTIYF.

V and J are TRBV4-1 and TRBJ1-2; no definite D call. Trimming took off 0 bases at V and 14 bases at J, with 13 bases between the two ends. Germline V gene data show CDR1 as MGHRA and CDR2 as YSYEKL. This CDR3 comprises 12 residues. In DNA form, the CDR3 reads TGCGCCAGCAGCCAAGATTCACAGCCGTGGACCTTC. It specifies CASSQDSQPWTF.

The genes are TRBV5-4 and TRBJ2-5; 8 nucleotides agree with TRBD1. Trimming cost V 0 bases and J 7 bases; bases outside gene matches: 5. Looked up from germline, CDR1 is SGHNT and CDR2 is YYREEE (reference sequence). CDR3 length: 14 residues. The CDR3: CASSLGDRSGTQYF. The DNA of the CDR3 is TGTGCCAGCAGCTTGGGGGACAGGAGTGGGACCCAGTACTTC. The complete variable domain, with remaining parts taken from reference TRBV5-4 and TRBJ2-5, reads ETGVTQSPTHLIKTRGQQVTLRCSSQSGHNTVSWYQQALGQGPQFIFQYYREEENGRGNFPPRFSGLQFPNYSSELNVNALELDDSALYLCASSLGDRSGTQYFGPGTRLLVL.

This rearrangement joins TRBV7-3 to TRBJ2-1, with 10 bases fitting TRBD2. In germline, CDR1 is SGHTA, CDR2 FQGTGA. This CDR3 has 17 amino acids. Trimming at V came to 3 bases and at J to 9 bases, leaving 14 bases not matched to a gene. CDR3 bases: TGTGCCAGCAGCTTCGGCCCCCGTCTAGCGGGAGAAGGTGAGCAGTTCTTC. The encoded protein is CASSFGPRLAGEGEQFF.

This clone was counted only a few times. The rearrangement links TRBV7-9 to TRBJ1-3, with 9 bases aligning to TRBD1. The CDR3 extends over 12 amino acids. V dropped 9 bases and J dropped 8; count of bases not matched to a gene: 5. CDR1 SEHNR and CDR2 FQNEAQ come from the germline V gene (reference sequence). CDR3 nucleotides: TGTGCCAGTACAGGGGGCGCGGACACCATATATTTT. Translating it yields CASTGGADTIYF.

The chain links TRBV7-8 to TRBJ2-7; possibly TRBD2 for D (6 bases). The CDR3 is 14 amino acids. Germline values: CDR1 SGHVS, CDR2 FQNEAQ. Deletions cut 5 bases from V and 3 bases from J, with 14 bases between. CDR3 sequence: CASSLNREFYEQYV. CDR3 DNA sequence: TGTGCCAGCAGCCTCAACCGGGAGTTCTACGAGCAGTACGTC.

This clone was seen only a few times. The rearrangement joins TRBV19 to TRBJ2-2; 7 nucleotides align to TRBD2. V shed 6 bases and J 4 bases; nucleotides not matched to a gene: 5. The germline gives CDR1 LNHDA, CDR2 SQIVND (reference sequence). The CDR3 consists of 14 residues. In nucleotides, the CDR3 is TGTGCCAGTAGCTGGGACTATGGCACCGGGGAGCTGTTTTTT. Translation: CASSWDYGTGELFF.

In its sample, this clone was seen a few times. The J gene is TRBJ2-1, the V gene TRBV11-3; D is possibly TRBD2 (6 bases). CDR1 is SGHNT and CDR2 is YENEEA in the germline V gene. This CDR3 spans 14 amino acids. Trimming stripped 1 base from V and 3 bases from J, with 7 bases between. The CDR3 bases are TGTGCCAGCAGCTTAGCCGGGGGCTACAATGAGCAGTTCTTC. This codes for CASSLAGGYNEQFF. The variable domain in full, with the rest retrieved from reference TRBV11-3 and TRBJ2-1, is EAGVVQSPRYKIIEKKQPVAFWCNPISGHNTLYWYLQNLGQGPELLIRYENEEAVDDSQLPKDRFSAERLKGVDSTLKIQPAELGDSAVYLCASSLAGGYNEQFFGPGTRLTVL.

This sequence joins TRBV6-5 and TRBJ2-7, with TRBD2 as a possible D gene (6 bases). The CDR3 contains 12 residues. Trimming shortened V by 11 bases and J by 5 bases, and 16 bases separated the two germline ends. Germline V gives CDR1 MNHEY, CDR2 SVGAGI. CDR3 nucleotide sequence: TGTGCCCTACTTACTAGCCACCACGAGCAGTACTTC. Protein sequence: CALLTSHHEQYF.

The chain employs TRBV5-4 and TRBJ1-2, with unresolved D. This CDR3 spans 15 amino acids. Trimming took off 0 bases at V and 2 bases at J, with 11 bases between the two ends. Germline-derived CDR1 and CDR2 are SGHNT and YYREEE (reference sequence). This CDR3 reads CASSLGLTGNYGYTF. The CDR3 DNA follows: TGTGCCAGCAGCTTGGGCCTGACGGGGAACTATGGCTACACCTTC.

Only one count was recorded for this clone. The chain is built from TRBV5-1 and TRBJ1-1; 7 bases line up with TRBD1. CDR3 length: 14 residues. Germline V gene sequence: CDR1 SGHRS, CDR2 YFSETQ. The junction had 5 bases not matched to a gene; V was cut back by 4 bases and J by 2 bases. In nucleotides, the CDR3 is TGCGCCAGCAGCCAGGACAGGACTAACACTGAAGCTTTCTTT. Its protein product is CASSQDRTNTEAFF.

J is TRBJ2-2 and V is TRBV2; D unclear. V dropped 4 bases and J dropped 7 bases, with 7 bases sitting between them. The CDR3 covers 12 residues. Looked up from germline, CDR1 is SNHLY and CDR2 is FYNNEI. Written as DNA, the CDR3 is TGTGCCAGCAGTGTGGGCTTCGGGGAGCTGTTTTTT. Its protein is CASSVGFGELFF.

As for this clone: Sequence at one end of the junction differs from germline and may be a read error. The CDR3 region is CATSQGPGEDEKLFF. The CDR3 DNA reads as TGTGCCACCAGTCAGGGTCCAGGGGAAGATGAAAAACTGTTTTTT. The V gene is TRBV10-3, the J gene TRBJ1-4; TRBD1 might be the D (6 bases). The CDR3 length is 15 residues. In germline, CDR1 is ENHRY, CDR2 SYGVKD.

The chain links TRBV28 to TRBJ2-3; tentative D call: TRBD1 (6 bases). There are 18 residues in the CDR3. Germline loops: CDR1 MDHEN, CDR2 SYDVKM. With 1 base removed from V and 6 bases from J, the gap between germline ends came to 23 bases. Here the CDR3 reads CASSLSYGDNLTPDTQYF. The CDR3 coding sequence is TGTGCCAGCAGTTTATCGTATGGGGACAACCTAACGCCGGATACGCAGTATTTT.

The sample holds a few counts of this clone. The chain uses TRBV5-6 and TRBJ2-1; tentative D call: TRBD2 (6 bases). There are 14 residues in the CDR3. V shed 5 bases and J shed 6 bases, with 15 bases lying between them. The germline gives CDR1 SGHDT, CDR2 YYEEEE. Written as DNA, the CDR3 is TGTGCCAGCAGAGAACTAGCCTTTGTCAATGAGCAGTTCTTC. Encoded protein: CASRELAFVNEQFF.

The CDR3 reads CASSQALRHPNTEAFF. DNA for the CDR3: TGTGCCAGCAGCCAAGCCCTGAGACACCCGAACACTGAAGCTTTCTTT. The chain links TRBV3-1 (or the pseudogene TRBV3-2) to TRBJ1-1; D uncertain. Trimming stripped 1 base from V and 1 base from J, with 13 bases between. CDR1 LGHDT and CDR2 YNNKEL come from the germline V gene (reference sequence). There are 16 residues in the CDR3.

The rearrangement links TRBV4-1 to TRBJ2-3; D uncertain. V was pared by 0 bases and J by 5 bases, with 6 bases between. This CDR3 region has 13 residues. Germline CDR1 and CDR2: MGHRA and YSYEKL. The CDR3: CASSQDHRDTQYF. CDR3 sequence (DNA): TGCGCCAGCAGCCAAGATCACAGAGATACGCAGTATTTT.